This T cell receptor beta chain came from a study of blood T cell repertoires in COVID-19. Study details: COVID-19 samples collected from the United States, Italy and Spain covered acute and convalescent phases. T cells, B-cell-depleted T cells, or PBMCs provided the cDNA or gDNA that served as material.

Assay: immunoSEQ multiplex PCR; the TCRdb copy retains only in-frame clones and omits some. The table includes some 260,000 clones, 70% to 90% detected once. V dropped 5 bases and J dropped 3 bases, with 13 bases sitting between them. Per germline, CDR1 SGHTA and CDR2 FQGNSA. There are 14 residues in the CDR3. The J gene is TRBJ1-1, the V gene TRBV7-2; a weak D match, TRBD1 (5 bases). This receptor was taken from an older man with acute or convalescent COVID-19. Sequenced input: peripheral blood. Here the CDR3 reads CASSTLGGDTEAFF. The CDR3, as DNA: TGTGCCAGCAGCACACTGGGGGGGGACACTGAAGCTTTCTTT.